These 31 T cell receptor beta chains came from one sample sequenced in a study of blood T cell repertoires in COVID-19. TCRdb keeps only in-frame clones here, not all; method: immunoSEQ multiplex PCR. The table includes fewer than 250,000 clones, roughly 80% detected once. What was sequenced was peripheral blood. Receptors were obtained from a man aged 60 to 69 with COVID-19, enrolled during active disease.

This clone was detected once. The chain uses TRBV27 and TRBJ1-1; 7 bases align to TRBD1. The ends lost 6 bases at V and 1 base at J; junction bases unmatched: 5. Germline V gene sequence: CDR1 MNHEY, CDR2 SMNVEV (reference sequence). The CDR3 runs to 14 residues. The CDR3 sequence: CASRTGQANTEAFF. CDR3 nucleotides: TGTGCCAGCAGAACCGGACAGGCGAACACTGAAGCTTTCTTT.

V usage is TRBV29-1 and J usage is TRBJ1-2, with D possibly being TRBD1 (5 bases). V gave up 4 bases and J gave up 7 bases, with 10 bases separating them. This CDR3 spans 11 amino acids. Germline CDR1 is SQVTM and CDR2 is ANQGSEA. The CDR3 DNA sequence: TGCAGCGTTGGGATAAGGGGTGGCTACACCTTC. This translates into CSVGIRGGYTF.

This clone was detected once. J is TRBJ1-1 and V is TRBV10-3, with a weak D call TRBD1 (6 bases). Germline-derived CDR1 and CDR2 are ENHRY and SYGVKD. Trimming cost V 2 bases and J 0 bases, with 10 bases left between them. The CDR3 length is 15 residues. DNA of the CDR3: TGTGCCATCAGTGAGAGTGCAGGGGTGAACACTGAAGCTTTCTTT. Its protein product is CAISESAGVNTEAFF.

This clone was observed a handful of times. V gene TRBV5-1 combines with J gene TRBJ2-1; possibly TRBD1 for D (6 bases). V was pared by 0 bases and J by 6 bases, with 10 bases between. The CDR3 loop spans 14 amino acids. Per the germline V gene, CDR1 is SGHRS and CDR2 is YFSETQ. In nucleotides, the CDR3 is TGCGCCAGCAGCTTGGGTGGGGGCTTCAATGAGCAGTTCTTC. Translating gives CASSLGGGFNEQFF.

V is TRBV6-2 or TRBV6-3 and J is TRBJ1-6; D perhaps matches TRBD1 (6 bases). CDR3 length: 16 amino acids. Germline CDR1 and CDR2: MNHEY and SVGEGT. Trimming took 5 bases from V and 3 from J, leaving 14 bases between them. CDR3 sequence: CASSSLDRSYNSPLHF. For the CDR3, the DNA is TGTGCCAGCAGTAGTCTCGACAGGAGCTATAATTCACCCCTCCACTTT.

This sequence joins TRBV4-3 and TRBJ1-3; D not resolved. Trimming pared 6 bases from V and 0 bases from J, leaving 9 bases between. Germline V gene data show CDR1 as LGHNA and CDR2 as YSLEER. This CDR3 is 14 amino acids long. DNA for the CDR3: TGCGCCAGCAGTGGACTGAGCTCTGGAAACACCATATATTTT. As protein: CASSGLSSGNTIYF.

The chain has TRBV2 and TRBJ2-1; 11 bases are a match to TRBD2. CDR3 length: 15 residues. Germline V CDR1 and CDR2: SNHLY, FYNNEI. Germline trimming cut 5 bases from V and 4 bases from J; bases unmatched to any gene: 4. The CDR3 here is CASSSLAGGYNEQFF. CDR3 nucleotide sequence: TGTGCCAGCAGTAGCCTAGCGGGGGGTTACAATGAGCAGTTCTTC.

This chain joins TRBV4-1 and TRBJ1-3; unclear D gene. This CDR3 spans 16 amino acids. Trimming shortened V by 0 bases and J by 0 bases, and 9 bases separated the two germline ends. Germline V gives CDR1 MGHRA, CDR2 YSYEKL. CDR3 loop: CASSQEGRSSGNTIYF. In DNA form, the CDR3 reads TGCGCCAGCAGCCAAGAAGGCAGGTCCTCTGGAAACACCATATATTTT.

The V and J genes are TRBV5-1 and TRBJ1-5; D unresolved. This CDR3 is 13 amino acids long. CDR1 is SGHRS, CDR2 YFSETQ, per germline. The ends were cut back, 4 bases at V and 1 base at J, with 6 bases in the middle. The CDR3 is CASSRGSNQPQHF. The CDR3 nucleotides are TGCGCCAGCAGCCGGGGAAGCAATCAGCCCCAGCATTTT.

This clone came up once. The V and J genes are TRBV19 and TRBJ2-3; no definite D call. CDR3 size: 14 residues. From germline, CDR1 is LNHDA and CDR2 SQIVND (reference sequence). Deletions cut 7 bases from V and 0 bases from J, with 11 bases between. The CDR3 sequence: CASKEKLSTDTQYF. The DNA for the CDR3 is TGTGCCAGTAAAGAGAAACTTAGCACAGATACGCAGTATTTT.

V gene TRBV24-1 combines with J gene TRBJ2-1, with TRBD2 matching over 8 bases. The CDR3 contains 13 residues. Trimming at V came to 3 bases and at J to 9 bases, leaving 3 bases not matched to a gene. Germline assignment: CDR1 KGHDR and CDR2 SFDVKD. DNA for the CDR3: TGTGCCACCAGTGATCCCCGGGAGGGTGAGCAGTTCTTC. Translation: CATSDPREGEQFF.

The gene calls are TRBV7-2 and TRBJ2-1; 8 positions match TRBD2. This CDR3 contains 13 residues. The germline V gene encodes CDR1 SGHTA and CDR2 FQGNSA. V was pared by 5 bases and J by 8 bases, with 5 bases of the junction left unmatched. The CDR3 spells CASSTGTRDEQFF. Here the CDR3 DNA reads TGTGCCAGCAGCACCGGGACTAGGGATGAGCAGTTCTTC.

The CDR3 here is CASSFVGNQPQHF. The DNA of the CDR3 is TGTGCCAGCAGTTTCGTTGGCAATCAGCCCCAGCATTTT. The chain has TRBV27 and TRBJ1-5, with D hard to call. The CDR3 has 13 residues. Germline assignment: CDR1 MNHEY and CDR2 SMNVEV (reference sequence). V lost 3 bases and J 2 bases, leaving 5 bases between the germline ends.

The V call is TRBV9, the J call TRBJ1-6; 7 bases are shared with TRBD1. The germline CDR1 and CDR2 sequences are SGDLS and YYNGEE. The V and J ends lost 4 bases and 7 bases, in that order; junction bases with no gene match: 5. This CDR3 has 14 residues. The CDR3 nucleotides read TGTGCCAGCAGCCTTAGGACAGGCAATTCACCCCTCCACTTT. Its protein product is CASSLRTGNSPLHF.

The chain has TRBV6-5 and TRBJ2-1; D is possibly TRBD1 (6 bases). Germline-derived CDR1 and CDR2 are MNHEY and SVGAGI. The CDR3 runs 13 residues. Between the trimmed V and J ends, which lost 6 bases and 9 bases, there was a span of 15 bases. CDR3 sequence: CASSLQGSGEQFF. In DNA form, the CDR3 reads TGTGCCAGCAGCCTTCAGGGGAGCGGTGAGCAGTTCTTC.

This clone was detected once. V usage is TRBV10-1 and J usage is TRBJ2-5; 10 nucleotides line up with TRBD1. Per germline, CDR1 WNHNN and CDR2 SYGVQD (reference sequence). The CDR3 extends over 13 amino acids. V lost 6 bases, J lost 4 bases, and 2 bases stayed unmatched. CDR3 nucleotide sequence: TGCGCCAGCAGCGGGACAGGGGTAGAGACCCAGTACTTC. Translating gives CASSGTGVETQYF.

The CDR3: CASSPLGHDEKLFF. CDR3 sequence (DNA): TGTGCCAGCTCACCACTAGGACACGACGAAAAACTGTTTTTT. The gene calls are TRBV18 and TRBJ1-4; tentatively, D is TRBD1 (5 bases). The CDR3 extends over 14 amino acids. V was cut by 1 base and J by 8 bases, with 11 bases left in between. The germline V gene encodes CDR1 KGHSH and CDR2 LQKENI.

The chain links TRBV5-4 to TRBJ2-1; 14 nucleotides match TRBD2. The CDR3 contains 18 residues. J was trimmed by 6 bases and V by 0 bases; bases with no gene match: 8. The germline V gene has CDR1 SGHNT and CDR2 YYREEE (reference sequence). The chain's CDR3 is CASSLDLRLAGGSNEQFF. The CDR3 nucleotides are TGTGCCAGCAGCTTGGACTTACGACTAGCGGGAGGGAGCAATGAGCAGTTCTTC.

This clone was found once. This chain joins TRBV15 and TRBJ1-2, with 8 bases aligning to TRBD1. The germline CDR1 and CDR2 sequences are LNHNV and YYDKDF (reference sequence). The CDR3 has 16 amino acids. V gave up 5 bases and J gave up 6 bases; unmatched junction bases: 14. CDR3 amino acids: CATSGLYSGTGNGYTF. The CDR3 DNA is TGTGCCACCAGCGGACTCTATTCCGGGACAGGTAATGGCTACACCTTC.

The CDR3 sequence: CASTREGRYDEQFF. DNA for the CDR3: TGTGCCAGCACCCGCGAGGGCAGGTACGATGAGCAGTTCTTC. This sequence joins TRBV6-6 and TRBJ2-1; possibly TRBD2 for D (5 bases). V lost 7 bases, J lost 8 bases, and 18 bases lay in between. This CDR3 region has 14 residues. Germline lookup yields CDR1 MNHNY and CDR2 SVGAGI (reference sequence).

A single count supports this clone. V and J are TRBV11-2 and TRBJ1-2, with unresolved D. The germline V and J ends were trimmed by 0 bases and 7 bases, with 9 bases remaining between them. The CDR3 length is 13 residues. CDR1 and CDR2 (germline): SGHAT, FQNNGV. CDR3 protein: CASSLDSGFGYTF. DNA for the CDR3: TGTGCCAGCAGCTTAGATAGCGGTTTTGGCTACACCTTC.

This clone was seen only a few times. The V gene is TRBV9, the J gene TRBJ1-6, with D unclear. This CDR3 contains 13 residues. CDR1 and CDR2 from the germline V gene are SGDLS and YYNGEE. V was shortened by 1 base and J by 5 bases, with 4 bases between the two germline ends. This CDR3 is CASSVTDNSPLHF. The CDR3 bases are TGTGCCAGCAGCGTAACAGATAATTCACCCCTCCACTTT.

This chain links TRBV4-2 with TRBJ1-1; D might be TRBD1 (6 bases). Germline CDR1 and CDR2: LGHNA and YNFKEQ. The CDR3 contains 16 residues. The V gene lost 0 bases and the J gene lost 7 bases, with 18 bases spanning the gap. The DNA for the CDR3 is TGTGCCAGCAGCCAAGAACGTGGGCGCGGGGGCGGTGAAGCTTTCTTT. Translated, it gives CASSQERGRGGGEAFF.

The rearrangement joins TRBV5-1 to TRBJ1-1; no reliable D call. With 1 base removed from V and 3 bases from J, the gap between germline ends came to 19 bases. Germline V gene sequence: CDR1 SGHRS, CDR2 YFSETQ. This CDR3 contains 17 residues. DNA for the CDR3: TGCGCCAGCAGCTTGTCAGCCGGGGTGGCAGGCGACACTGAAGCTTTCTTT. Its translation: CASSLSAGVAGDTEAFF.

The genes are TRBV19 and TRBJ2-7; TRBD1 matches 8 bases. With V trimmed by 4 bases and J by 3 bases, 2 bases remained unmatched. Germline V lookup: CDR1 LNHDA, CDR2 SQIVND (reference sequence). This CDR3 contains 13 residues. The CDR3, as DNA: TGTGCCAGTAGTACAGGACAGGGCTACGAGCAGTACTTC. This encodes CASSTGQGYEQYF.

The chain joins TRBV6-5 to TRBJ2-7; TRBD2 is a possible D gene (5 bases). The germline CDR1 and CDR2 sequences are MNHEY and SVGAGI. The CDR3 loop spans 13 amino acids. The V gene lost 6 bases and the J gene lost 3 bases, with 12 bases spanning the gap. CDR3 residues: CASREGTLYEQYF. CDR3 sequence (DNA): TGTGCCAGCAGAGAGGGAACCCTCTACGAGCAGTACTTC.

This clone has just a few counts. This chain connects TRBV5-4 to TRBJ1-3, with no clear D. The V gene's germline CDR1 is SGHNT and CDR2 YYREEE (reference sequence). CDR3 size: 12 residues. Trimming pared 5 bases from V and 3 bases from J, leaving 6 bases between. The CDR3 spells CASSQVGNTIYF. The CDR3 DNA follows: TGTGCCAGCAGTCAGGTTGGAAACACCATATATTTT.

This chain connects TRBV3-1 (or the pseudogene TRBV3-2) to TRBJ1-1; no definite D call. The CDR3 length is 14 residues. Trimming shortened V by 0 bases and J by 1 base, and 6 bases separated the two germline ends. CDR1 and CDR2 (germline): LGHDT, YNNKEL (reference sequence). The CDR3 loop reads CASSQDHGNTEAFF. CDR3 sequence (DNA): TGTGCCAGCAGCCAAGATCACGGGAACACTGAAGCTTTCTTT.

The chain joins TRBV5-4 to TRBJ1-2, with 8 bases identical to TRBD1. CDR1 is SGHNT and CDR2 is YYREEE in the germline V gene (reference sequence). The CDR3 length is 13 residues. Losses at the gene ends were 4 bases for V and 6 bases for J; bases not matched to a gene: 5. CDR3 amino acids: CASSRTGSDGYTF. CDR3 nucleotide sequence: TGTGCCAGCAGCCGGACAGGGTCTGATGGCTACACCTTC. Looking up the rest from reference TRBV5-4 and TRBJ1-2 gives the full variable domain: ETGVTQSPTHLIKTRGQQVTLRCSSQSGHNTVSWYQQALGQGPQFIFQYYREEENGRGNFPPRFSGLQFPNYSSELNVNALELDDSALYLCASSRTGSDGYTFGSGTRLTVV.

CDR3 in DNA: TGTGCCTGGAGCAGGGTCGACGAGCAGTACTTC. Amino acids: CAWSRVDEQYF. V usage is TRBV30 and J usage is TRBJ2-7; D might be TRBD1 (5 bases). The CDR3 covers 11 residues. Trimming left V 3 bases short and J 5 bases short, with 8 bases between. Germline CDR1 GTSNPN, CDR2 SVGIG (reference sequence).

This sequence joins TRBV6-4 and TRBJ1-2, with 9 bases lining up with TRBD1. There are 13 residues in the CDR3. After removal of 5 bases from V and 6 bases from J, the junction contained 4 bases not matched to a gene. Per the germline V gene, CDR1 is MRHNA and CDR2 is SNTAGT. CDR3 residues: CASSRDREDGYTF. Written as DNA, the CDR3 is TGTGCCAGCAGTCGGGACAGGGAAGATGGCTACACCTTC.